This T cell receptor beta chain was found in a study of graft-versus-host responses after intestinal transplantation. At the level of the study: The study gave all recipients anti-thymocyte globulin induction, then tacrolimus and steroids for approximately three years.

Generated by immunoSEQ multiplex PCR, the TCRdb table keeps only in-frame clones and is missing some. The sample has tens of thousands of clones, about nine tenths seen once. Regarding this clone: Its antigen is not identified.

The study's findings and limits: Across patients carrying graft-donor T cell macrochimerism, allografts held high graft-versus-host to host-versus-graft clonal ratios.

This CDR3 is built from 11 residues. Germline CDR1 reads MNHEY; CDR2 reads SVGAGI. The V and J ends lost 6 bases and 3 bases respectively, with 2 bases between them. The sequencing here drew on unstimulated CD8+ T cells sorted from spleen or lymph node cells, taken before transplant. This sequence originates from a human donor who was the organ donor for an intestinal transplant. The chain combines TRBV6-5 with TRBJ1-4; D ambiguous. The CDR3 nucleotides read TGTGCCAGCAGAGCTAATGAAAAACTGTTTTTT. It specifies CASRANEKLFF.